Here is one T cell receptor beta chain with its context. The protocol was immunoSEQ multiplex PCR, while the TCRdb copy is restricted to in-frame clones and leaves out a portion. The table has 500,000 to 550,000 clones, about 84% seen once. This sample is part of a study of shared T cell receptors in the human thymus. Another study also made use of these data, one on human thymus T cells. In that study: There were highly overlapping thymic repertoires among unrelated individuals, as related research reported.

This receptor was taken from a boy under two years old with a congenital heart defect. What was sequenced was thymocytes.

Here the CDR3 DNA reads TGTGCCAGCAGTCCCCCGGGACAGAGCCCCTACGAGCAGTACTTC. This gives the protein CASSPPGQSPYEQYF. The genes are TRBV28 and TRBJ2-7; 7 nucleotides line up with TRBD1. The trim removed 5 bases at V and 2 bases at J, leaving 9 bases unmatched. The CDR3 covers 15 residues. Germline CDR1 MDHEN, CDR2 SYDVKM.